These T cell receptor beta chains were read from a single sample in a study of persistence of HIV-infected CD4 T cells. Generated by immunoSEQ multiplex PCR, the TCRdb table keeps only in-frame clones and is missing some. The sample lists fewer than 40,000 clones, roughly 82% occurring once. These receptors have no known antigen. Sequenced here: CD4+ T cells sorted from PBMCs after roughly 19-hour stimulation, sampled from a patient who received antiretroviral therapy. The receptors come from an adult man with HIV who was CMV-seropositive. Each CDR3 is given with its conserved first and last residue. A D gene is named only where the DNA matches it firmly. Rows give clone size only sometimes, using once, few, many, or a class for an expanded clone.

v_gene	d_gene	j_gene	abundance	CDR3aa	CDR3nt
TRBV4-3	TRBD1	TRBJ2-5	NA	CASSPSQGWQETQYF	TGCGCCAGCAGCCCCTCACAGGGGTGGCAAGAGACCCAGTACTTC
TRBV4-2	NA	TRBJ2-2	NA	CASSQSGYTDTGELFF	TGTGCCAGCAGCCAGTCGGGATATACGGACACCGGGGAGCTGTTTTTT
TRBV6-2/TRBV6-3	TRBD1	TRBJ1-5	few	CASSYSQGVTQPQHF	TGTGCCAGCAGTTACTCACAGGGGGTCACTCAGCCCCAGCATTTT
TRBV30	TRBD2	TRBJ2-1	NA	CAWSYSGGGRSYNEQFF	TGTGCCTGGAGTTATAGCGGGGGGGGCAGATCCTACAATGAGCAGTTCTTC
TRBV6-4	NA	TRBJ1-2	NA	CARASGTHYGYTF	TGTGCCAGGGCTTCCGGGACGCACTATGGCTACACCTTC
TRBV20-1	NA	TRBJ2-5	NA	CSASRGWPRETQYF	TGCAGTGCTAGTAGGGGGTGGCCAAGAGAGACCCAGTACTTC
TRBV10-2	NA	TRBJ2-7	NA	CASSVYDTDYEQYF	TGCGCCAGCAGTGTTTACGACACAGACTACGAGCAGTACTTC
TRBV12-3/TRBV12-4	NA	TRBJ1-2	NA	CASSRDRIYGYTF	TGTGCCAGCAGTCGCGACAGGATCTATGGCTACACCTTC
TRBV14	NA	TRBJ2-7	NA	CASSQGYEQYF	TGTGCCAGCAGCCAAGGGTACGAGCAGTACTTC
TRBV7-2	NA	TRBJ2-6	NA	CASSSGASGANVLTF	TGTGCCAGCAGCTCAGGGGCGTCTGGGGCCAACGTCCTGACTTTC
TRBV6-5	NA	TRBJ1-4	once	CASSLAGKVFF	TGTGCCAGCAGCCTCGCGGGCAAGGTGTTTTTT
TRBV5-4	TRBD1	TRBJ1-4	NA	CASSQKKDRAGEKLFF	TGTGCCAGCAGCCAGAAGAAGGACAGGGCCGGGGAAAAACTGTTTTTT
TRBV12-3/TRBV12-4	TRBD1	TRBJ1-1	NA	CASTRQGNTEAFF	TGTGCCAGCACGAGACAGGGGAACACTGAAGCTTTCTTT
TRBV5-1	NA	TRBJ1-2	NA	CASSLFGGGNYGYTF	TGCGCCAGCAGCTTGTTTGGAGGAGGGAACTATGGCTACACCTTC
TRBV18	TRBD1	TRBJ2-3	NA	CASSPSRTGATSTDTQYF	TGTGCCAGCTCACCCTCTCGGACAGGGGCCACTAGCACAGATACGCAGTATTTT
TRBV6-1	TRBD1	TRBJ2-7	NA	CASRERWDRVRYEQYF	TGTGCCAGCAGGGAAAGGTGGGACAGGGTACGTTACGAGCAGTACTTC
TRBV6-6	NA	TRBJ2-7	NA	CASSYKGQIYEQYF	TGTGCCAGCAGTTACAAAGGACAGATATACGAGCAGTACTTC
TRBV18	NA	TRBJ2-2	NA	CASSPNLGVNTGELFF	TGTGCCAGCTCACCAAACCTAGGGGTGAACACCGGGGAGCTGTTTTTT
TRBV6-2/TRBV6-3	TRBD1	TRBJ1-2	NA	CASSPGQGGGYGYTF	TGTGCCAGCAGTCCCGGACAGGGTGGTGGTTATGGCTACACCTTC
TRBV10-1	NA	TRBJ2-5	once	CASMQGQGETQYF	TGCGCCAGCATGCAGGGGCAGGGGGAGACCCAGTACTTC
TRBV6-2/TRBV6-3	NA	TRBJ1-5	NA	CASSYTQGGNQPQHF	TGTGCCAGCAGTTACACACAGGGAGGCAATCAGCCCCAGCATTTT
TRBV13	NA	TRBJ2-3	NA	CASSLSTGVSADTQYF	TGTGCCAGCAGCTTAAGTACGGGGGTTTCCGCAGATACGCAGTATTTT
TRBV30	NA	TRBJ2-1	once	CAWSPTGYEQFF	TGTGCCTGGAGTCCCACCGGGTATGAGCAGTTCTTC
TRBV10-3	TRBD1	TRBJ2-2	NA	CAISELQGGTGELFF	TGTGCCATCAGTGAGCTACAGGGGGGCACCGGGGAGCTGTTTTTT
TRBV6-5	TRBD1	TRBJ1-5	NA	CASSIDRGHGQPQHF	TGTGCCAGCAGTATCGACAGGGGGCATGGTCAGCCCCAGCATTTT
TRBV12-3/TRBV12-4	NA	TRBJ1-1	NA	CASSIKGGTEAFF	TGTGCCAGCAGTATCAAGGGCGGCACTGAAGCTTTCTTT
TRBV5-1	NA	TRBJ1-6	NA	CASSLLGVYNSPLHF	TGCGCCAGCAGCTTGTTAGGGGTCTATAATTCACCCCTCCACTTT
TRBV19	NA	TRBJ2-2	NA	CASTTIYTGELFF	TGTGCCAGTACCACGATCTACACCGGGGAGCTGTTTTTT
TRBV3-1/TRBV3-2	NA	TRBJ2-7	NA	CASSPGTSEQYF	TGTGCCAGCAGCCCCGGGACATCCGAGCAGTACTTC
TRBV19	NA	TRBJ2-3	NA	CASSIGVSTDTQYF	TGTGCCAGTAGTATAGGGGTCAGCACAGATACGCAGTATTTT
TRBV6-6	NA	TRBJ1-4	NA	CASSYPQGPVEEKLFF	TGTGCCAGCAGTTACCCCCAGGGGCCAGTGGAAGAAAAACTGTTTTTT
TRBV29-1	NA	TRBJ2-1	NA	CSVSRGGHEQFF	TGCAGCGTTTCCAGGGGCGGCCATGAGCAGTTCTTC
TRBV25-1	NA	TRBJ2-5	NA	CASSEASGYQETQYF	TGTGCCAGCAGTGAAGCAAGCGGGTACCAAGAGACCCAGTACTTC
TRBV7-9	NA	TRBJ2-1	NA	CASSFKGRNEQFF	TGTGCCAGCAGCTTTAAGGGGCGCAATGAGCAGTTCTTC